This TCR beta chain is from a study of beta chain features in type 1 diabetes. Sequencing targeted expressed TCRB transcripts, as all isolated RNA had been reverse transcribed. Here immunoSEQ multiplex PCR was the method, and the copy in TCRdb shows in-frame clones only, minus some. This table has 240,000 or so clones, more than 65% appearing once. With respect to this clone: What it binds is not known.

Study outcomes and limitations: The study found that naive, central memory and Treg TCRB repertoires appeared more similar in patients than in healthy donors. An over-representation of cells with high TCR expression could result from cDNA sequencing.

The TCR was taken from a man aged 30-40 years in good health. What was sequenced was naive CD4+ T cells from blood.

The CDR3 sequence: CASSPQGQGYEQYF. DNA of the CDR3: TGTGCCAGCAGCCCGCAGGGACAGGGGTACGAGCAGTACTTC. This chain connects TRBV9 to TRBJ2-7, with 10 positions matching TRBD1. J was trimmed by 4 bases and V by 4 bases; bases with no gene match: 5. Germline-derived CDR1 and CDR2 are SGDLS and YYNGEE. The CDR3 covers 14 residues.